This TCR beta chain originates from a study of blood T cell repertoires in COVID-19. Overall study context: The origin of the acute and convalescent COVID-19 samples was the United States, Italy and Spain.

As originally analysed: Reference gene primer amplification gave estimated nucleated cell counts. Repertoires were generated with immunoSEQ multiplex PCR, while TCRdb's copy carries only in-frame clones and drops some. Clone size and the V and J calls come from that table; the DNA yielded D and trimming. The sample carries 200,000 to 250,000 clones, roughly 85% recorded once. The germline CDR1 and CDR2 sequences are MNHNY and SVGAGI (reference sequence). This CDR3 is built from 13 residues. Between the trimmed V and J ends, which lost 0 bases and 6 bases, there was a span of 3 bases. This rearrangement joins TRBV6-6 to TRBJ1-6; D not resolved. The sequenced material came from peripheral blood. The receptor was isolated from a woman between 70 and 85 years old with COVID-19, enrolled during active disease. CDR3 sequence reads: CASSYSINSPLHF. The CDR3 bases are TGTGCCAGCAGTTACTCCATTAATTCACCCCTCCACTTT.